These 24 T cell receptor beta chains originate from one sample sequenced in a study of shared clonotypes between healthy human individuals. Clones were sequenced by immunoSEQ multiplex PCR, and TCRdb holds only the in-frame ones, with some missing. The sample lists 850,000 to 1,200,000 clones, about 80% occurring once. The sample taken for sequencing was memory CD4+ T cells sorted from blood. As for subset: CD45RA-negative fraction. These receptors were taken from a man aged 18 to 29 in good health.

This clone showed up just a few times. The chain's CDR3 is CAWDPGHLGSGNTIYF. The DNA of the CDR3 is TGTGCCTGGGACCCGGGACACTTAGGTTCGGGAAACACCATATATTTT. The chain links TRBV30 to TRBJ1-3, with D possibly being TRBD1 (6 bases). V was cut by 5 bases and J by 4 bases, with 21 bases left in between. This CDR3 has 16 amino acids. In germline, CDR1 is GTSNPN, CDR2 SVGIG (reference sequence).

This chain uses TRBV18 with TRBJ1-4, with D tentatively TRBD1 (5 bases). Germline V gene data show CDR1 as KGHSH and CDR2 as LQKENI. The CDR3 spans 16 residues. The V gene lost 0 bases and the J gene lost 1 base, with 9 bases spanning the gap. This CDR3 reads CASSPPEGLTNEKLFF. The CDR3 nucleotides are TGTGCCAGCTCACCACCGGAGGGGTTAACTAATGAAAAACTGTTTTTT.

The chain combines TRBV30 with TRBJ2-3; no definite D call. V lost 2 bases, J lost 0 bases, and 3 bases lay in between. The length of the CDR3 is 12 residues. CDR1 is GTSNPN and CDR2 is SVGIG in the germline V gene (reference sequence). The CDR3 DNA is TGTGCCTGGAGTACTAGCACAGATACGCAGTATTTT. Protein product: CAWSTSTDTQYF.

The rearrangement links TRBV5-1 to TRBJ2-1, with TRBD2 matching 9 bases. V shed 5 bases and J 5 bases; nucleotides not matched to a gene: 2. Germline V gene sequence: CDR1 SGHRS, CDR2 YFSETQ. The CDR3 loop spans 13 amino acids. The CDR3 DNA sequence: TGCGCCAGCAGGCTAGCGGGGCACAATGAGCAGTTCTTC. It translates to CASRLAGHNEQFF.

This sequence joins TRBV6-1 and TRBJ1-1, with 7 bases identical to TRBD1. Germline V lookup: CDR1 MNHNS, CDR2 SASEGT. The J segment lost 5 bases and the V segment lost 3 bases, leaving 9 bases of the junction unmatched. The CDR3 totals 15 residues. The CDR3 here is CASSEGRGGRTEAFF. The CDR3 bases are TGTGCCAGCAGTGAGGGCAGGGGGGGGAGAACTGAAGCTTTCTTT.

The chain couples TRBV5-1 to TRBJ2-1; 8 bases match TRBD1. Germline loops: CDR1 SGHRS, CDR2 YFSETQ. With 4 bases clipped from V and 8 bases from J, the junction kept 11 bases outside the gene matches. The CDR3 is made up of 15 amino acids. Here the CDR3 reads CASSARTGFGDEQFF. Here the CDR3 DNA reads TGCGCCAGCAGCGCCCGGACAGGGTTTGGGGATGAGCAGTTCTTC.

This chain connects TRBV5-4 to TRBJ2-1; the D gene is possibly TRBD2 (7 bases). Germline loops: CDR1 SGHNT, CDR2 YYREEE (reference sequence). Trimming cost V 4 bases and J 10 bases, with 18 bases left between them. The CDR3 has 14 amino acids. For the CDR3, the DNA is TGTGCCAGCAGCCCCCAAGGGGGGGGGTCCGAGCAGTTCTTC. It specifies CASSPQGGGSEQFF.

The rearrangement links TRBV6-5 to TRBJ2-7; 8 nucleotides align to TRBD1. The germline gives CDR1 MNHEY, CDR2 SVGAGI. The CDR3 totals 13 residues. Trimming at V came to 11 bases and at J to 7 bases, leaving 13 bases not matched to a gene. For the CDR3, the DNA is TGTGCCGCAGGGGGCGGGACCTTGAGGGAGCAGTACTTC. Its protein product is CAAGGGTLREQYF.

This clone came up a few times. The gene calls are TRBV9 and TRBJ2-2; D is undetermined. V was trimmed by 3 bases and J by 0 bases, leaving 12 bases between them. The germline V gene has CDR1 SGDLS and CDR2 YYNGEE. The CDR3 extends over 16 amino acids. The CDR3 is CASSGWPTTNTGELFF. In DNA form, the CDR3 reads TGTGCCAGCAGCGGTTGGCCTACAACGAACACCGGGGAGCTGTTTTTT. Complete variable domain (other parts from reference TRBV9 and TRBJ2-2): DSGVTQTPKHLITATGQRVTLRCSPRSGDLSVYWYQQSLDQGLQFLIQYYNGEERAKGNILERFSAQQFPDLHSELNLSSLELGDSALYFCASSGWPTTNTGELFFGEGSRLTVL.

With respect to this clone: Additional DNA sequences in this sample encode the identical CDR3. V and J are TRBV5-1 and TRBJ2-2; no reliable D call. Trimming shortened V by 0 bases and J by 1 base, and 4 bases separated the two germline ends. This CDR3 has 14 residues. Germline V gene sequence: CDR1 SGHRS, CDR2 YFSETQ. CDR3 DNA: TGCGCCAGCAGCTTGGCTCTGAACACCGGGGAGCTGTTTTTT. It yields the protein CASSLALNTGELFF. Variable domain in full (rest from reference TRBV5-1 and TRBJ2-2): KAGVTQTPRYLIKTRGQQVTLSCSPISGHRSVSWYQQTPGQGLQFLFEYFSETQRNKGNFPGRFSGRQFSNSRSEMNVSTLELGDSALYLCASSLALNTGELFFGEGSRLTVL.

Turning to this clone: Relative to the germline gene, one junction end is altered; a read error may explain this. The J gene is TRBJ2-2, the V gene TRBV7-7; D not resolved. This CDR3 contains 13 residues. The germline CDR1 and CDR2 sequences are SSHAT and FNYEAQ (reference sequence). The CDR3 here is CASSSRPVGELFF. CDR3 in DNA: TGTGCTAGCAGCTCCAGGCCTGTCGGGGAGCTGTTTTTT.

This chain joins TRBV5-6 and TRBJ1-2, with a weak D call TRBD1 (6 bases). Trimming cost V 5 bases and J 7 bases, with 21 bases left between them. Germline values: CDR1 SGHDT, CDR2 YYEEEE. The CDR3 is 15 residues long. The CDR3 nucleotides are TGTGCCAGCAGTTCTCAGGGGCTCGGAATCCCTGGCTACACCTTC. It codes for CASSSQGLGIPGYTF.

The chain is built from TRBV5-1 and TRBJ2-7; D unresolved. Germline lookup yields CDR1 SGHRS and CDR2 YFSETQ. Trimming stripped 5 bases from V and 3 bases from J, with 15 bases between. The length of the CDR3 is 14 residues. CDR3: CASRGNDRIYEQYF. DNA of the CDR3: TGCGCCAGCAGAGGGAACGATAGAATCTACGAGCAGTACTTC.

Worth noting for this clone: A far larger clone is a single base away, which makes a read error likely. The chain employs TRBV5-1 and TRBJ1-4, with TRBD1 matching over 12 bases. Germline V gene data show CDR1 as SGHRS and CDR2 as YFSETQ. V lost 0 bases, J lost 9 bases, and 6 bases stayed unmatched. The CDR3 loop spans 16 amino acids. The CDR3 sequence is CASSLAGTGGNKKLFF. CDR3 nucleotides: TGCGCCAGCAGCTTGGCGGGGACAGGGGGCAATAAAAAACTGTTTTTT.

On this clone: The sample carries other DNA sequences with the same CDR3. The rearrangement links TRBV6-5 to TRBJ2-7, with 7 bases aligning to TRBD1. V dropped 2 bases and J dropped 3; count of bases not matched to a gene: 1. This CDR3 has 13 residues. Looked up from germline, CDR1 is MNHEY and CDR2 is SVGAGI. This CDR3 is CASSYRQGYEQYF. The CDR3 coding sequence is TGTGCCAGCAGTTACCGACAGGGCTACGAGCAGTACTTC.

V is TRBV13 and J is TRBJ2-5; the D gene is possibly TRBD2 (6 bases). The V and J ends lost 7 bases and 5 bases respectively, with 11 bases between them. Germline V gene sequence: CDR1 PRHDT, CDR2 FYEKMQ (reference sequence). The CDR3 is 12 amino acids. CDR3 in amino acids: CASNWGLETQYF. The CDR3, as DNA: TGTGCCAGCAACTGGGGACTGGAGACCCAGTACTTC.

CDR3 DNA sequence: TGTGCCAGCAGCCGGGACCCAGGCGCCTACGAGCAGTACTTC. Its translation: CASSRDPGAYEQYF. The rearrangement joins TRBV25-1 to TRBJ2-7, with D perhaps given as TRBD1 or TRBD2 (5 bases each). Per the germline V gene, CDR1 is MGHDK and CDR2 is SYGVNS. The CDR3 consists of 14 residues. Trimming left V 6 bases short and J 2 bases short, with 14 bases between.

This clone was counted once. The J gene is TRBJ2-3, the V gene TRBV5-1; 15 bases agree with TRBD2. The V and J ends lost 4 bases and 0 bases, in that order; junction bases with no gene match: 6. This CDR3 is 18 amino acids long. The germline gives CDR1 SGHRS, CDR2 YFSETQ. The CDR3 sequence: CASSGMGTSGGSTDTQYF. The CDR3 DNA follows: TGCGCCAGCAGCGGGATGGGGACTAGCGGGGGGAGCACAGATACGCAGTATTTT.

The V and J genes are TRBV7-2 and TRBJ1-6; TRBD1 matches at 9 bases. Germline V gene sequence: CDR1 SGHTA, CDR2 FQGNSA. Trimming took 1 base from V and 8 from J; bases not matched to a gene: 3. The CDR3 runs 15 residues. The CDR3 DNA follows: TGTGCCAGCAGCTTAGGGGACAGGGTCCATTCACCCCTCCACTTT. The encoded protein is CASSLGDRVHSPLHF.

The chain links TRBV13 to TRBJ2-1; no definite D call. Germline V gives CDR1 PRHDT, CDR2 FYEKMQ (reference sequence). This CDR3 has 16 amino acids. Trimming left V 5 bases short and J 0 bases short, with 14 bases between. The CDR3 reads CASSPNPLSSYNEQFF. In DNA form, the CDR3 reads TGTGCCAGCAGCCCAAACCCGCTGAGCTCCTACAATGAGCAGTTCTTC.

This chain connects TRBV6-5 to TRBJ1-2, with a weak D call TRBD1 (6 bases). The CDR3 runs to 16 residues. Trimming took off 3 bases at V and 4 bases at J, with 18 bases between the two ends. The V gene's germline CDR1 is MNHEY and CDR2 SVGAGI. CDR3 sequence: CASSYRLGGAGYGYTF. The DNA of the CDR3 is TGTGCCAGCAGTTATCGGTTAGGGGGGGCAGGCTATGGCTACACCTTC.

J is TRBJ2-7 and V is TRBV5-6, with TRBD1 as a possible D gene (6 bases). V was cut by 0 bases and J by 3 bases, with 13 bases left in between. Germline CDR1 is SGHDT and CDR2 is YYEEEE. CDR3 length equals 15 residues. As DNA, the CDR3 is TGTGCCAGCAGCTTGGGGCAGGGGCTTCTCTACGAGCAGTACTTC. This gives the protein CASSLGQGLLYEQYF. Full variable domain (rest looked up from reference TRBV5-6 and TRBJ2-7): DAGVTQSPTHLIKTRGQQVTLRCSPKSGHDTVSWYQQALGQGPQFIFQYYEEEERQRGNFPDRFSGHQFPNYSSELNVNALLLGDSALYLCASSLGQGLLYEQYFGPGTRLTVT.

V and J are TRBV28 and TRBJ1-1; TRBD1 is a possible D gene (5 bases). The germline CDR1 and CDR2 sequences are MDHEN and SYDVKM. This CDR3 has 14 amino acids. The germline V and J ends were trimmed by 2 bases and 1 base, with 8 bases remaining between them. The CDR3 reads CASSLQGPNTEAFF. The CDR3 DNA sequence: TGTGCCAGCAGTTTACAGGGTCCGAACACTGAAGCTTTCTTT.

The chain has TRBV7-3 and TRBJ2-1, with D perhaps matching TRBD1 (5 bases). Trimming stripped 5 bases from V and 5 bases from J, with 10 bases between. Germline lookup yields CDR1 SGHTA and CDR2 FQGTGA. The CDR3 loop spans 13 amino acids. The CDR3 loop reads CASSPRGDNEQFF. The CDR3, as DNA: TGTGCCAGCAGCCCAAGGGGTGACAATGAGCAGTTCTTC.